The clone carrying this T cell receptor (beta chain) occurred a few times. What it binds is unknown. TCRdb ran MiXCR on the reads and lists one entry per CDR3 protein. The data hold fewer than 300,000 distinct CDR3 sequences, with about 26% observed a single time. The data were obtained in a study of T cell repertoires in cytomegalovirus infection. Study-wide points: The study found HLA-C-restricted CMV-specific TCR beta clonotypes dominating the ex vivo response.

With V trimmed by 6 bases and J by 2 bases, 7 bases remained unmatched. Germline values: CDR1 MDHEN, CDR2 SYDVKM. The CDR3 loop spans 17 amino acids. Sequencing was done on a sample of PBMCs. The TCR was taken from a human donor in good health (CMV status not recorded). Some clones in this sample may be carry-over from other donors' samples. The chain is built from TRBV28 and TRBJ2-5; 15 nucleotides align to TRBD2. The CDR3 nucleotides read TGTGCCAGCAGCCTTCTGGGACTAGCGGGAGGACAAGAGACCCAGTACTTC. Protein: CASSLLGLAGGQETQYF.